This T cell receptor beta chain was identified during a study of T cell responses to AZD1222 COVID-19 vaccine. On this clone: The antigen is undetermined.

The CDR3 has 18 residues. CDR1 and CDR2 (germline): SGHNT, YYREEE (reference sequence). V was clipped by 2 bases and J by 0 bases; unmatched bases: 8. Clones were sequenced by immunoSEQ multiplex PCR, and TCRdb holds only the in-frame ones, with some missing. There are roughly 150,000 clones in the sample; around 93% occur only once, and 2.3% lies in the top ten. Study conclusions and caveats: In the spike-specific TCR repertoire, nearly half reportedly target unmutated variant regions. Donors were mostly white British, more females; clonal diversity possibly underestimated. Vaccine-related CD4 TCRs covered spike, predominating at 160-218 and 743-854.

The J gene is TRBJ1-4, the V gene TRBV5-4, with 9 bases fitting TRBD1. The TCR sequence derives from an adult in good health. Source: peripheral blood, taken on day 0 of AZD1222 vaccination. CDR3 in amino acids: CASSLRGQGSATNEKLFF. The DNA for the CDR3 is TGTGCCAGCAGCTTAAGGGGACAGGGTTCTGCAACTAATGAAAAACTGTTTTTT.